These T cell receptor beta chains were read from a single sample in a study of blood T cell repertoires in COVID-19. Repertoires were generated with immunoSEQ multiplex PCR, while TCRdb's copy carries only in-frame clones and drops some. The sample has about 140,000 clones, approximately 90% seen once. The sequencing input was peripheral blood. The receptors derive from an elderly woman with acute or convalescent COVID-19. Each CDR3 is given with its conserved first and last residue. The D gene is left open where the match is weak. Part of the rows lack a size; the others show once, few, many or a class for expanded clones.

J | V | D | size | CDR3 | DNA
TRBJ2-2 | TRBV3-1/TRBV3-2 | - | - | CASSQLPTGELFF | TGTGCCAGCAGCCAACTCCCCACCGGGGAGCTGTTTTTT
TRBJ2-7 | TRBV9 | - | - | CASSEGGGPYEQYF | TGTGCCAGCAGTGAAGGAGGGGGCCCTTACGAGCAGTACTTC
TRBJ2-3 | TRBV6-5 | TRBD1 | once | CASSPYRGSDTQYF | TGTGCCAGCAGTCCCTACAGGGGTTCAGATACGCAGTATTTT
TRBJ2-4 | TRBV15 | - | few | CATSNPRLAKNIQYF | TGTGCCACCAGCAACCCGAGGTTAGCCAAAAACATTCAGTACTTC
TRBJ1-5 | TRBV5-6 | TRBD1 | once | CASSLWQGAGQPQHF | TGTGCCAGCAGCTTATGGCAGGGGGCAGGACAGCCCCAGCATTTT
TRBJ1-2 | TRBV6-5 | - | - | CATLVNYGYTF | TGTGCCACTCTAGTTAACTATGGCTACACCTTC
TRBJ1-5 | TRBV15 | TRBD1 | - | CATSRDGTGPAQPQHF | TGTGCCACCAGCAGAGATGGGACAGGGCCAGCTCAGCCCCAGCATTTT
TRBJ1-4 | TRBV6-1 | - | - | CASSEYRPGNEKLFF | TGTGCCAGCAGTGAATACCGCCCCGGTAATGAAAAACTGTTTTTT
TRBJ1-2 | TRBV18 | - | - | CASSPPDSYGYTF | TGTGCCAGCTCACCACCGGACAGCTATGGCTACACCTTC
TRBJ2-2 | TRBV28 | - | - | CASSPLDRAGTGELFF | TGTGCCAGCAGTCCACTCGACCGTGCGGGCACCGGGGAGCTGTTTTTT
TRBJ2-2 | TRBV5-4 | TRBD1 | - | CASSGRTGAGELFF | TGTGCCAGCAGCGGACGGACAGGGGCCGGGGAGCTGTTTTTT
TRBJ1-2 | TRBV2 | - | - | CASSEESIQVTYGYTF | TGTGCCAGCAGTGAAGAATCGATTCAGGTTACCTATGGCTACACCTTC
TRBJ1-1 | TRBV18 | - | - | CASSPLPREAEAFF | TGTGCCAGCTCACCTCTGCCCAGGGAGGCTGAAGCTTTCTTT
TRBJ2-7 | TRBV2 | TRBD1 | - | CASRGQVSYEQYF | TGTGCCAGCAGGGGACAGGTGTCCTACGAGCAGTACTTC
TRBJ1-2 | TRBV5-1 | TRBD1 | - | CASSLTGGTSYGYTF | TGCGCCAGCAGCTTAACAGGGGGAACCTCCTATGGCTACACCTTC
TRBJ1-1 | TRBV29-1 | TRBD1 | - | CSVESRDRGWAFF | TGCAGCGTTGAGTCCCGGGACAGGGGATGGGCTTTCTTT
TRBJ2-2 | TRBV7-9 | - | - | CASSLTGLTGELFF | TGTGCCAGCAGCCTTACAGGGTTAACCGGGGAGCTGTTTTTT
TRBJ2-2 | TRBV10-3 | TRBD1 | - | CAIRTGGTGELFF | TGTGCCATCAGGACAGGGGGCACCGGGGAGCTGTTTTTT
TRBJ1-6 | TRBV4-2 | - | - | CASSQKLTVDNSPLHF | TGTGCCAGCAGCCAGAAACTGACAGTTGATAATTCACCCCTCCACTTT
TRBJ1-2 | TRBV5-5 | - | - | CASSFLWEPANYGYTF | TGTGCCAGCAGCTTCTTGTGGGAGCCAGCTAACTATGGCTACACCTTC
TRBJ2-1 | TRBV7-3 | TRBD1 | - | CASSLGQGGHNEQFF | TGTGCCAGCAGCTTGGGACAGGGGGGTCACAATGAGCAGTTCTTC
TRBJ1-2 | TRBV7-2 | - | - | CASSRLQGLDGYTF | TGTGCCAGCAGCCGCCTACAGGGTCTGGATGGCTACACCTTC
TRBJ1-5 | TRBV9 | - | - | CASSQGLEYQPQHF | TGTGCCAGCAGTCAGGGGCTAGAGTATCAGCCCCAGCATTTT
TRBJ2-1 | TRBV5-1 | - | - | CASSLYSNEQFF | TGCGCCAGCAGCTTGTATTCCAATGAGCAGTTCTTC
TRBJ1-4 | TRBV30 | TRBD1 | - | CARGTARNEKLFF | TGTGCCCGGGGGACAGCACGGAATGAAAAACTGTTTTTT
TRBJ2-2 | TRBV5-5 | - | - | CASSRLLTHAGLTNTGELFF | TGTGCCAGCAGCCGCCTATTAACCCATGCAGGCTTGACGAACACCGGGGAGCTGTTTTTT
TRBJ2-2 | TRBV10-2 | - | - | CASKQDIYTGELFF | TGCGCCAGCAAGCAGGACATCTACACCGGGGAGCTGTTTTTT
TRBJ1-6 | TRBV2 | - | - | CASSRDNSPLHF | TGTGCCAGCAGCAGGGATAATTCACCCCTCCACTTT
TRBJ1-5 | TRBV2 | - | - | CASSEGSSNQPQHF | TGTGCCAGCAGTGAGGGCTCTAGCAATCAGCCCCAGCATTTT
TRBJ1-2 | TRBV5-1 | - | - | CASSSGLEGYTF | TGCGCCAGCAGCTCTGGTCTAGAGGGCTACACCTTC
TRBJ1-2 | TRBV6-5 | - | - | CASSFGGQPYGYTF | TGTGCCAGCAGTTTCGGAGGACAGCCTTATGGCTACACCTTC
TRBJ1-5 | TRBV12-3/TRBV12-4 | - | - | CASSSNRGPQHF | TGTGCCAGCAGTAGTAATCGCGGGCCCCAGCATTTT
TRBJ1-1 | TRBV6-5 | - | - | CAGSRGSNTEAFF | TGTGCCGGTAGTCGGGGTTCGAACACTGAAGCTTTCTTT
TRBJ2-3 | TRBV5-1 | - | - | CASSLGTNADTQYF | TGCGCCAGCAGCTTGGGGACAAACGCAGATACGCAGTATTTT